The next 31 T cell receptor beta chains were all read from a single sample in a study of blood T cells in healthy people across ages. PCR was performed a second time for about 6 to 11 cycles using a sample-barcoded 5' primer and a J-beta primer mix. TCRdb called the 5' RACE reads again in MiXCR, with one record for every CDR3 protein. The table lists about 1.5 million distinct CDR3 sequences, roughly 43% of them singletons. Sequencing was done on a sample of blood. The receptors shown here come from a woman in her late teens or twenties in good health.

The rearrangement joins TRBV12-3 or TRBV12-4 to TRBJ2-3; 10 bases fit TRBD1. Trimming at V came to 4 bases and at J to 6 bases, leaving 4 bases not matched to a gene. CDR3 length equals 14 residues. CDR3 protein: CASSWGTGDDTQYF. The CDR3 region has the DNA TGTGCCAGCAGTTGGGGGACAGGGGACGATACGCAGTATTTT.

The chain is built from TRBV30 and TRBJ2-1, with TRBD2 matching 7 bases. The germline gives CDR1 GTSNPN, CDR2 SVGIG (reference sequence). Trimming removed 2 bases from V and 4 bases from J; junction bases left unmatched: 8. This CDR3 is built from 15 residues. The DNA for the CDR3 is TGTGCCTGGAGTACCTTCGGGGGGTCTTACAATGAGCAGTTCTTC. Translating it yields CAWSTFGGSYNEQFF.

The chain is built from TRBV6-2 or TRBV6-3 and TRBJ2-7; 7 bases match TRBD1. The J segment lost 6 bases and the V segment lost 8 bases, leaving 7 bases of the junction unmatched. The germline V gene has CDR1 MNHEY and CDR2 SVGEGT. The CDR3 is 12 amino acids. Written as DNA, the CDR3 is TGTGCCAGCGGCGAAGCAGGGGGCGAGCAGTACTTC. This sequence encodes CASGEAGGEQYF.

The CDR3 nucleotides read TGCGCCAGCAGCTTGGGGGGACAGGGGGGATCAGATACGCAGTATTTT. Translation: CASSLGGQGGSDTQYF. This chain joins TRBV5-1 and TRBJ2-3, with 11 bases that match TRBD1. The V segment lost 0 bases and the J segment 4 bases; nucleotides outside the gene matches: 4. The germline V gene encodes CDR1 SGHRS and CDR2 YFSETQ. This CDR3 spans 16 amino acids.

This clonotype was seen a few times. The chain uses TRBV6-2 or TRBV6-3 and TRBJ2-1, with 8 bases fitting TRBD2. The CDR3 totals 15 residues. The J segment lost 6 bases and the V segment lost 8 bases, leaving 12 bases of the junction unmatched. Germline V lookup: CDR1 MNHEY, CDR2 SVGEGT. The CDR3 bases are TGTGCCAGCCTCACGGGGGGGCATGAGGGCAATGAGCAGTTCTTC. As protein: CASLTGGHEGNEQFF.

The V gene is TRBV5-1, the J gene TRBJ2-1; 9 positions match TRBD1. The junction had 10 bases not matched to a gene; V was cut back by 4 bases and J by 8 bases. Germline V lookup: CDR1 SGHRS, CDR2 YFSETQ. The CDR3 is 15 amino acids. CDR3 DNA: TGCGCCAGCAGCCCGATTGGGACAGGGATCTATGAGCAGTTCTTC. Translation gives CASSPIGTGIYEQFF.

The V gene is TRBV12-3 or TRBV12-4, the J gene TRBJ2-5; 9 nucleotides match TRBD2. The CDR3 contains 16 residues. V lost 1 base to trimming and J lost 5 bases; unmatched junction nucleotides: 8. CDR3 nucleotides: TGTGCCAGCAGTTTAGTGGGACGAGCGGGAGGCGAGACCCAGTACTTC. Its translation: CASSLVGRAGGETQYF.

The chain employs TRBV4-3 and TRBJ1-5; a possible D gene is TRBD1 (5 bases). Trimming removed 0 bases at V and 3 bases at J, with 12 bases between. The CDR3 runs to 16 residues. CDR1 and CDR2 (germline): LGHNA, YSLEER. In nucleotides, the CDR3 is TGCGCCAGCAGCCAAGATTCAGGGATGAACAATCAGCCCCAGCATTTT. This encodes CASSQDSGMNNQPQHF.

This chain links TRBV28 with TRBJ2-4; possible D gene TRBD1, 6 bases. Germline V lookup: CDR1 MDHEN, CDR2 SYDVKM. The CDR3 loop spans 16 amino acids. The ends were cut back, 6 bases at V and 0 bases at J, with 15 bases in the middle. The CDR3 coding sequence is TGTGCCAGCAGGTACTGGGACAAAATAGCCAAAAACATTCAGTACTTC. It yields the protein CASRYWDKIAKNIQYF.

The rearrangement uses TRBV7-9 and TRBJ2-5, with D hard to call. V lost 11 bases to trimming and J lost 3 bases, with 16 bases between them. The CDR3 is 13 residues long. Germline lookup yields CDR1 SEHNR and CDR2 FQNEAQ (reference sequence). In nucleotides, the CDR3 is TGTGCCCCCGGAAGGGCGGATGAAGAGACCCAGTACTTC. This encodes CAPGRADEETQYF.

V and J are TRBV29-1 and TRBJ2-1; D is undetermined. V lost 4 bases to trimming and J lost 3 bases, with 10 bases between them. There are 13 residues in the CDR3. Looked up from germline, CDR1 is SQVTM and CDR2 is ANQGSEA. The CDR3 sequence: CSVGVLLYNEQFF. The CDR3 region has the DNA TGCAGCGTTGGGGTCCTCCTCTACAATGAGCAGTTCTTC.

The V and J genes are TRBV12-3 or TRBV12-4 and TRBJ2-1; TRBD2 is a possible D gene (6 bases). Deletions cut 6 bases from V and 13 bases from J, with 28 bases between. The CDR3 extends over 16 amino acids. The CDR3 loop is CASSPLGLASGETQFF. The CDR3 DNA reads TGTGCCAGCAGCCCATTAGGCCTAGCGAGTGGAGAGACCCAGTTCTTC.

The chain has TRBV4-2 and TRBJ2-4; possible D gene TRBD2, 6 bases. Germline V gene data show CDR1 as LGHNA and CDR2 as YNFKEQ. The CDR3 sequence is 19 residues long. Trimming shortened V by 0 bases and J by 1 base, and 19 bases separated the two germline ends. In DNA, the CDR3 is TGTGCCAGCAGCCAAGATCCCTACCCAAGCGGGCAGGCCAAAAACATTCAGTACTTC. Protein sequence: CASSQDPYPSGQAKNIQYF.

As to this clonotype: Because it lacks the conserved phenylalanine or tryptophan at the end, this CDR3 is likely a read error. The V and J genes are TRBV28 and TRBJ2-1, with TRBD2 identical over 12 bases. Per germline, CDR1 MDHEN and CDR2 SYDVKM. The CDR3 sequence is 15 residues long. Trimming removed 6 bases from V and 7 bases from J; junction bases left unmatched: 7. In DNA form, the CDR3 reads TGTGCCAGCAGACCTAGCGGGAGGGGTTCTAATGAGCAGTTCCTC. Protein: CASRPSGRGSNEQFL.

A remark on this clonotype: Because it lacks the conserved phenylalanine or tryptophan at the end, this CDR3 is likely a read error. The chain uses TRBV20-1 and TRBJ2-1; TRBD2 agrees at 12 bases. The germline V gene encodes CDR1 DFQATT and CDR2 SNEGSKA (reference sequence). The CDR3 has 15 amino acids. The V gene end was trimmed by 6 bases and the J gene end by 4 bases; junction bases not matched to a gene: 7. CDR3 coding DNA: TGCAGTGCACAACCTAGCGGGAGGGTATACAATGAGCAGTTCTCC. This gives the protein CSAQPSGRVYNEQFS.

The chain uses TRBV4-3 and TRBJ2-3; D gene uncertain. CDR3 length equals 14 residues. V gave up 8 bases and J gave up 1 base, with 13 bases separating them. Germline CDR1 and CDR2: LGHNA and YSLEER. The CDR3 DNA is TGCGCCAGCTCAGGAGCTAGGGGCACAGATACGCAGTATTTT. It codes for CASSGARGTDTQYF.

The chain uses TRBV7-6 and TRBJ2-7; D might be TRBD2 (6 bases). Germline CDR1 reads SGHVS; CDR2 reads FNYEAQ. The CDR3 sequence is 14 residues long. Trimming cost V 2 bases and J 1 base, with 9 bases left between them. CDR3 DNA sequence: TGTGCCAGCAGCTTAATGAGCGGGTCCTACGAGCAGTACTTC. Protein product: CASSLMSGSYEQYF.

This clonotype was picked up a small number of times. This chain connects TRBV7-2 to TRBJ2-7; D remains unclear. Germline V gene sequence: CDR1 SGHTA, CDR2 FQGNSA. The CDR3 sequence is 15 residues long. V was pared by 3 bases and J by 2 bases, with 14 bases between. The CDR3 sequence: CASSFGQADTYEQYF. The DNA of the CDR3 is TGTGCCAGCAGCTTCGGCCAGGCGGATACCTACGAGCAGTACTTC.

The chain uses TRBV2 and TRBJ1-2, with a weak D call TRBD1 (6 bases). The CDR3 spans 13 residues. CDR1 is SNHLY and CDR2 is FYNNEI in the germline V gene. The V end lost 7 bases, the J end lost 8 bases, and 17 bases lay between the germline ends. The CDR3 coding sequence is TGTGCCAGCACCACGGGGGGGGCGAGCGGCTACACCTTC. Its translation is CASTTGGASGYTF.

This clonotype was recorded at least ten times. The chain links TRBV9 to TRBJ1-2, with TRBD1 as a possible D gene (5 bases). The germline V and J ends were trimmed by 0 bases and 1 base, with 7 bases remaining between them. The CDR3 is 14 amino acids. CDR1 is SGDLS, CDR2 YYNGEE, per germline. This chain's CDR3 is CASSVVGLNYGYTF. As DNA, the CDR3 is TGTGCCAGCAGCGTAGTGGGACTTAACTATGGCTACACCTTC. The variable domain in full, with the rest retrieved from reference TRBV9 and TRBJ1-2, is DSGVTQTPKHLITATGQRVTLRCSPRSGDLSVYWYQQSLDQGLQFLIQYYNGEERAKGNILERFSAQQFPDLHSELNLSSLELGDSALYFCASSVVGLNYGYTFGSGTRLTVV.

This clonotype was seen at least ten times. The V call is TRBV20-1, the J call TRBJ2-4; D remains unclear. The germline V gene has CDR1 DFQATT and CDR2 SNEGSKA (reference sequence). The CDR3 is 13 amino acids. Trimming took 0 bases from V and 6 from J, leaving 9 bases between them. The CDR3 loop reads CSARDRMGNIQYF. The CDR3 nucleotides read TGCAGTGCTAGAGATAGAATGGGAAACATTCAGTACTTC.

This clonotype was recorded once. The V call is TRBV20-1, the J call TRBJ2-1; TRBD2 agrees at 11 bases. Germline V gene sequence: CDR1 DFQATT, CDR2 SNEGSKA (reference sequence). The CDR3 spans 15 residues. J gave up 10 bases and V 5 bases, and 13 bases lay outside the gene matches. CDR3 sequence: CSALTTSGASYEQFF. The CDR3 nucleotides are TGCAGTGCTCTGACGACTAGCGGGGCCTCCTACGAGCAGTTCTTC.

The rearrangement uses TRBV3-1 and TRBJ2-1, with TRBD2 matching 13 bases. This CDR3 comprises 17 residues. Germline lookup yields CDR1 LGHDT and CDR2 YNNKEL (reference sequence). The trim removed 2 bases at V and 3 bases at J, leaving 4 bases unmatched. CDR3 loop: CASSQLLAGGNYNEQFF. Here the CDR3 DNA reads TGTGCCAGCAGCCAATTACTAGCGGGAGGGAACTACAATGAGCAGTTCTTC.

The rearrangement links TRBV5-1 to TRBJ2-2; D is ambiguous. Germline V gene data show CDR1 as SGHRS and CDR2 as YFSETQ. V lost 0 bases and J 3 bases, leaving 6 bases between the germline ends. The CDR3 covers 14 residues. The CDR3 sequence is CASSLETYTGELFF. The CDR3 DNA reads as TGCGCCAGCAGCTTGGAGACCTACACCGGGGAGCTGTTTTTT.

The rearrangement uses TRBV12-3 or TRBV12-4 and TRBJ2-5; the match to TRBD2 covers 7 bases. The J call may not be correct, given that the DNA end is closer to TRBJ2-7. This CDR3 contains 15 residues. The CDR3 protein is CASSLKTGGTYEQYF. CDR3 coding DNA: TGTGCCAGCAGTTTAAAGACGGGAGGAACCTACGAGCAGTACTTC.

V is TRBV27 and J is TRBJ2-7, with D possibly being TRBD1 or TRBD2 (7 bases each). The CDR3 covers 16 residues. CDR1 MNHEY and CDR2 SMNVEV come from the germline V gene (reference sequence). Trimming pared 5 bases from V and 7 bases from J, leaving 24 bases between. The CDR3 DNA is TGTGCCAGCAGTCAAGGGACAGCGGGAACTTACAATGAGCAGTACTTC. It specifies CASSQGTAGTYNEQYF.

This clonotype has a handful of counts. In nucleotides, the CDR3 is TGTGCCAGCAGCCCAGACAGGGTAAGATGTTGTAGCAATCAGCCCCAGCATTTT. It specifies CASSPDRVRCCSNQPQHF. The chain links TRBV21-1 to TRBJ1-5; no DNA check was done on the table's D call, TRBD1. TRBV21-1 is assigned pseudogene status. CDR3 length: 18 residues.

A note on this clonotype: A junction end diverges from the germline sequence, so it may reflect a read error. CDR3 region: CASSPHNHGYTF. CDR3 bases: TGTGCCAGCAGCCCACATAACCATGGCTACACCTTC. This chain joins TRBV4-2 and TRBJ1-2; D remains ambiguous. This CDR3 has 12 amino acids. Germline V lookup: CDR1 LGHNA, CDR2 YNFKEQ.

A note on this clonotype: The junction departs from germline at one end; a sequencing error may be responsible. CDR3 DNA sequence: TGCAGCGTTGACCCTCGTGAAAAAGAGGCCCAGTACTTC. It specifies CSVDPREKEAQYF. This rearrangement joins TRBV29-1 to TRBJ2-5; D call uncertain. The CDR3 length is 13 residues. The germline CDR1 and CDR2 sequences are SQVTM and ANQGSEA.

The chain couples TRBV6-5 to TRBJ1-1; perhaps TRBD1 as D (6 bases). The V gene lost 2 bases and the J gene lost 4 bases, with 11 bases spanning the gap. The CDR3 runs 14 residues. CDR1 MNHEY and CDR2 SVGAGI come from the germline V gene. The CDR3 protein is CASSYGQRGTEAFF. The CDR3 region has the DNA TGTGCCAGCAGTTACGGACAGAGGGGCACTGAAGCTTTCTTT.

The V and J genes are TRBV7-2 and TRBJ1-5; weak D call: TRBD1 (6 bases). The CDR3 contains 15 residues. Germline V lookup: CDR1 SGHTA, CDR2 FQGNSA. The V end was cut by 0 bases, the J end by 6 bases, with 12 bases between. Here the CDR3 reads CASSLALGAAQPQHF. The CDR3 DNA reads as TGTGCCAGCAGCTTAGCACTGGGGGCGGCTCAGCCCCAGCATTTT.